This TCR beta chain was sequenced in a study of cytomegalovirus exposure and HLA in healthy donors (dated by TCRdb to between 2016 and 2019). Regarding the research as a whole: An earlier analysis of approximately 640 of the donors reported about 250 Gb of sequence data and 117 million unique TCR beta sequences from about 200 million T cells. Approximately 310 gigabases of sequencing data and 70 million to 100 million unique TCR sequences made up an early release that covered 640 HLA-typed donors. Of the roughly 400 genotyped donors, about 84% fell in the genetic ancestry cluster associated with self-reported Caucasian donors. The study aimed to test whether cataloging public T cell receptors could reveal signatures of past pathogen exposure. The study used immunosequencing to profile the T cell repertoires of approximately 690 subjects and linked those repertoires to cytomegalovirus serostatus. Besides the first cohort of approximately 710 subjects, a separate validation cohort made up of about 120 different subjects was used. To predict cytomegalovirus infection status, the study brought together high-throughput TCR immunosequencing, statistical association of individual TCRs with disease status, and machine learning. A later analysis re-examined previously published TCR beta repertoires from about 670 donors and added high-resolution HLA genotyping to investigate patterns of TCR occurrence. In the later analysis, no new phenotypic data were used to find candidate immune exposures; instead, reliance was placed on TCR beta sequences and their occurrence across donors. To decide whether each TCR beta V gene segment behaved as functional or pseudogenic, an earlier analysis of approximately 590 of the donors relied on high-throughput TCR beta sequencing. Donor age, sex, ethnicity and CMV serostatus were compiled alongside the repertoire data. A later genetic analysis took genome-wide SNP genotypes for about 60% of the roughly 670 donors and used that subset as a discovery cohort. All discovery cohort repertoires had been generated using a single sequencing platform. Both class I and class II loci were covered by HLA typing, at four-digit resolution. The number of typed donors differed by locus: about 620-630 for A, B, C, DRB1 and DQB1; 500 to 550 for DQA1; some 590 for DPA1; and about 450 for DPB1. Roughly 5 DR-DQ haplotypes were handled as single units for association and clustering, since linkage in the cohort was strong. Among around 400 genotyped donors of the cohort, an average of around 250,000 unique TCR beta nucleotide sequences was sequenced per donor, of which roughly 17% were non-productive. The research as a whole found: This cohort had only TCR beta chains sequenced, and the lack of alpha or paired-chain data limited which features could be detected. HLA typing was unavailable for some donors at each locus, so association tests used only the typed subset. A further reported finding was that TCR beta sequences accurately predicted the HLA-A and HLA-B alleles for most subjects in the first cohort. In a later analysis, several top co-occurrence clusters were reported to appear linked to parvovirus B19, influenza, CMV and Epstein-Barr virus. Specific HLA alleles were associated with 18,000 or so TCR beta sequences at a false discovery rate of 0.05 in a later analysis. Correlated functional status among segregating V segments might be attributable to linkage disequilibrium, but an unknown experimental factor could not be ruled out. The authors suggested that the approach could potentially be extended to other disease states and immunological phenotypes. In a later analysis, the rate of TCR association differed among HLA loci, with DRB1 alleles having the most associated TCRs and HLA-C alleles having the fewest. Compared with the roughly 720-donor mean, donors in an Asian-associated ancestry cluster had fewer N-insertions in productive TCRs, according to a later genetic analysis. In a later genetic analysis, a missense DCLRE1C variant was associated with V-gene and J-gene trimming of TCR beta chains, and the association was replicated in an independent cohort. The classifier was reported to diagnose cytomegalovirus status with high specificity and sensitivity in both the original cohort and the validation cohort. When HLA alleles, especially DR and DQ, strongly co-occurred, TCR associations were difficult to assign to individual alleles. Across donors, most TCR sequences were observed very rarely, whereas some public TCRs were present in many individuals. Compared with equally common non-associated chains, HLA-associated TCR beta chains in a later analysis were more clonally expanded and had lower generation probabilities. A later analysis found that most CMV-associated TCR beta chains appeared HLA-restricted, with HLA associations seemingly driven largely by CMV exposure. The earlier analysis of a few hundred of the donors excluded over 15 rarely observed V segments, including chromosome 9 orphons, because counts were too low. In the study, some 160 TCR beta chains were listed as associated with cytomegalovirus. In vitro tests confirmed that three of the cytomegalovirus-associated TCR beta chains recognize cytomegalovirus antigens. A group of highly shared sequence variants was considered likely to be a technical artifact of the sequencing pipeline. Broadly in line with IMGT annotations, most TCR beta V segments showed up in productive rearrangements about 87% or about 30% of the time in an earlier analysis of about 500 of the donors. The 87-base-pair reads could not distinguish some IMGT-functional V segments, including TRBV6-2 and TRBV6-3, so those segments were excluded. CMV serostatus was the only immune exposure information available for the cohort. The presence/absence analyses assumed that sequencing depth was roughly uniform across donors, and that assumption may not be true.

The cohort was made up of about 670 healthy bone marrow donors. Cohort members were all nominally healthy when sampled, although unrecorded immune exposures were likely present. The donor was CMV seropositive and was included in the group of 250 to 350 seropositive cohort members. Each donor provided a peripheral blood sample, and peripheral blood mononuclear cells were used for TCR beta sequencing. Genomic DNA extraction from the blood cell samples was performed with the Qiagen DNeasy Blood Extraction Kit. Note on this clone: What this receptor recognizes is not known.

Deletion took 5 bases off V and 2 bases off J, with a span of 13 bases between the germline ends. From the germline V gene, CDR1 is KGHSH and CDR2 is LQKENI. Spanning cysteine to phenylalanine, the CDR3 consists of 14 amino acids. The retained sequence is limited to the CDR3, 42 bases, with the frame set at the first base. Receptor amplification or capture employed the immunoSEQ multiplex PCR assay. A mixture of 60 forward primers for TCR Vbeta segments and 13 reverse primers for TCR Jbeta segments was used in the multiplex PCR. Amplification of the CDR3 region of rearranged TCR beta genes was performed with a multiplex PCR assay on genomic DNA. On the Illumina HiSeq System, the amplified TCR beta libraries were sequenced as 87-base-pair reads. For the original study's pipeline: A later analysis tallied 75 million to 85 million unique TCR beta chains across the approximately 670 repertoires, and some 12 million of those chains were shared by two or more donors. Raw reads were error-corrected and collapsed into unique sequences by a nearest-neighbor algorithm in which closely related sequences were merged to remove PCR and sequencing errors. To assign V, D and J gene segments, CDR3 sequences were aligned to IMGT reference sequences. Each retained sequence needed at least a six-nucleotide match to both a V gene segment and a J gene segment. A rearrangement counted as productive if the CDR3 had no stop codons and remained in frame with V and J, and every other rearrangement counted as non-productive. Following IMGT convention, CDR3 was defined as the stretch from the second conserved V-encoded cysteine to the conserved J-encoded phenylalanine. In an earlier analysis of around 570 of the donors, sequences lacking an unambiguous match to a single V gene segment were excluded. An earlier analysis of over 450 of the donors classified V segments as functional when productive rearrangements were above 56.7% and as segregating when the standard deviation between donors was above 5%. A statistical classification framework was developed to diagnose cytomegalovirus status using the catalog of TCR beta chain sequences. In a later analysis, V and J genes were assigned by comparing TCR nucleotide sequences against IMGT/GENE-DB human TR gene sequences. Using the TCRdist pipeline, a later analysis assigned CDR3 sequences along with most-parsimonious VDJ recombination scenarios. In a later analysis, every TCR beta chain was defined by the combination of its CDR3 amino acid sequence and its V-gene family, and reads without a unique V-gene family were dropped. To address suspected cross-contamination and a sequencing artifact, a later analysis removed 550 to 750 highly shared, low-generation-probability nucleotide sequences. In a later analysis, a clonal expansion index was calculated for each public chain from normalized within-repertoire ranks of inferred template counts. In a later analysis, generation probabilities were computed using a VDJ recombination model fitted to out-of-frame rearrangements, and the results were checked against IGoR. A later analysis scored TCR-TCR, TCR-HLA and TCR-CMV co-occurrence with hypergeometric tests, applying a repertoire-size bias correction to TCR pairs. In a later analysis, false discovery rates were estimated by permuting HLA or CMV assignments 20 times. In a later analysis, co-occurring TCRs were grouped using DBSCAN, and TCRdist sequence similarity was added for clustering within HLA-allele-positive subsets. Co-occurrence clustering excluded repertoires with fewer than 30,000 or more than 120,000 public chains, plus five with anomalous nucleotide sharing. TCRdb mirrors the immuneACCESS table, restricted to in-frame sequences. Some clones are absent from its copies; in checked studies, under half trace to an unresolved V gene, and the reason for the others is unknown. V, J and clone size reflect that table, while D and trimming were determined from the DNA. The table of this sample itemizes fewer than 70,000 clones. Together, the top ten hold 4% to 5.5% of the sample.

Sequenced sample: PBMCs. This TCR was sampled from a young man in good health and CMV-seropositive. The sequence links TRBV18 to TRBJ2-7; TRBD1 might be the D gene, on 6 matching bases. The CDR3 has the sequence CASSEIQGTYEQYF. Read as DNA, the sequence is TGTGCCAGCTCAGAAATACAGGGTACCTACGAGCAGTACTTC.